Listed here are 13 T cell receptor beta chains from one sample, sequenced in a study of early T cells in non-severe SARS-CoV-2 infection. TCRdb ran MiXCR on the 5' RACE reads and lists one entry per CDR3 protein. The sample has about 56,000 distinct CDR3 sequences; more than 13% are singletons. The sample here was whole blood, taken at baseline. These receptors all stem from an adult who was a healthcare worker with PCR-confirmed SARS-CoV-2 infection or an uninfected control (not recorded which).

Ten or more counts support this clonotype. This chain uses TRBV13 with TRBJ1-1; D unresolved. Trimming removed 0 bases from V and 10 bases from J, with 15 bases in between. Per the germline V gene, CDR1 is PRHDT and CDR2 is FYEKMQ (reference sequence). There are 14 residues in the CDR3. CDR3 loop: CASSLGSAVNGAFF. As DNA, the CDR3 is TGTGCCAGCAGCTTAGGATCCGCGGTTAATGGAGCTTTCTTT.

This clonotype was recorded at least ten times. CDR3 sequence reads: CASSEARETQYF. The CDR3, as DNA: TGTGCCAGCAGTGAAGCGAGGGAGACCCAGTACTTC. The J gene is TRBJ2-5, the V gene TRBV25-1; D is unresolved. The CDR3 consists of 12 residues. The ends were cut back, 2 bases at V and 5 bases at J, with 6 bases in the middle. From germline, CDR1 is MGHDK and CDR2 SYGVNS.

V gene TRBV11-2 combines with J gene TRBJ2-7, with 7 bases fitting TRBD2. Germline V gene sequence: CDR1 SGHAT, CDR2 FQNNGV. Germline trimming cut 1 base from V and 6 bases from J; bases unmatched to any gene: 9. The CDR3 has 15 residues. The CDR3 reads CASSLAGTMDLEQYF. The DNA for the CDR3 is TGTGCCAGCAGCTTAGCAGGGACTATGGATCTCGAGCAGTACTTC.

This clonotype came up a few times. CDR3 sequence (DNA): TGCGCCAGCACAGGGGCTTCCACTGAAGCTTTCTTT. It specifies CASTGASTEAFF. V is TRBV10-1 and J is TRBJ1-1; TRBD1 is a possible D gene (6 bases). V was trimmed by 7 bases and J by 4 bases, leaving 10 bases between them. This CDR3 has 12 amino acids. CDR1 and CDR2 (germline): WNHNN, SYGVQD (reference sequence).

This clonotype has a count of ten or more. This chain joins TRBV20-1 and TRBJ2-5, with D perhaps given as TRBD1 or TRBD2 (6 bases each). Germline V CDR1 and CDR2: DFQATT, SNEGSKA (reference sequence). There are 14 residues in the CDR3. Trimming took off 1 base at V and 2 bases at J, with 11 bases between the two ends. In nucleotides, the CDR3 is TGCAGTGCTAGAGGGGGGGCGGCTCAAGAGACCCAGTACTTC. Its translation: CSARGGAAQETQYF.

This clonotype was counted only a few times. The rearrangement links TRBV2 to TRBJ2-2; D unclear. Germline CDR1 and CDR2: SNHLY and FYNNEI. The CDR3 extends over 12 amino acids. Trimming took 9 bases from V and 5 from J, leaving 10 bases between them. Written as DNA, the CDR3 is TGTGCCAGGTCATCGGAAACCGGGGAGCTGTTTTTT. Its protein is CARSSETGELFF.

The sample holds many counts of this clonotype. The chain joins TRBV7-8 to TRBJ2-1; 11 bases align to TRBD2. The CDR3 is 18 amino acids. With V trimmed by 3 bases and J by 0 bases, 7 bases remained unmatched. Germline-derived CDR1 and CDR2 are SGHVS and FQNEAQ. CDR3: CASSFNSGGGSSYNEQFF. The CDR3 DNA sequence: TGTGCCAGCAGCTTTAATAGCGGGGGGGGAAGCTCCTACAATGAGCAGTTCTTC.

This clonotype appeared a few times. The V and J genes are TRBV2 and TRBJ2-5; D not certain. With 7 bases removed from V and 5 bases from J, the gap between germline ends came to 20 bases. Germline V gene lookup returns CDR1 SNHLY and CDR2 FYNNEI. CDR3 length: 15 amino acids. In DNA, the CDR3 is TGTGCCAGCATGAGGAGAGGCGGCAGCGCCGAGACCCAGTACTTC. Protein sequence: CASMRRGGSAETQYF.

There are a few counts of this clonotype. CDR3 in DNA: TGCGCCAGCAGTCTGCAGGGAGCAGAGGAAAAACTGTTTTTT. Protein sequence: CASSLQGAEEKLFF. This chain links TRBV5-1 with TRBJ1-4, with TRBD1 as a possible D gene (5 bases). V was clipped by 5 bases and J by 8 bases, with 16 bases between them. This CDR3 spans 14 amino acids. CDR1 and CDR2 from the germline V gene are SGHRS and YFSETQ.

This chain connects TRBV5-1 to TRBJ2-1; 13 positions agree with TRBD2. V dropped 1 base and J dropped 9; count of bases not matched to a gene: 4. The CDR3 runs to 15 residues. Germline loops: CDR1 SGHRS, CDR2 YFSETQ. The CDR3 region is CASSLRTSGSTEQFF. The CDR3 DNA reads TGCGCCAGCAGCTTGAGGACTAGCGGGAGCACTGAGCAGTTCTTC.

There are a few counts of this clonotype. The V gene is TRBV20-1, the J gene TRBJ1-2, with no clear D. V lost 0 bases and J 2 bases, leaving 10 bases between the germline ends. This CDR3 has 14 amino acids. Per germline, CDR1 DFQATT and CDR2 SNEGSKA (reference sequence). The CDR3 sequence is CSARDRQTNYGYTF. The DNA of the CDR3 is TGCAGTGCTAGAGATAGGCAGACCAACTATGGCTACACCTTC.

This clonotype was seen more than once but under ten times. This CDR3 reads CASGGQGRLAATDTQYF. The CDR3 bases are TGTGCCAGTGGCGGACAGGGACGACTAGCGGCTACAGATACGCAGTATTTT. J is TRBJ2-3 and V is TRBV5-4; weak D call: TRBD2 (9 bases). The CDR3 length is 17 residues. In germline, CDR1 is SGHNT, CDR2 YYREEE (reference sequence). The V gene lost 8 bases and the J gene lost 3 bases, with 25 bases spanning the gap.

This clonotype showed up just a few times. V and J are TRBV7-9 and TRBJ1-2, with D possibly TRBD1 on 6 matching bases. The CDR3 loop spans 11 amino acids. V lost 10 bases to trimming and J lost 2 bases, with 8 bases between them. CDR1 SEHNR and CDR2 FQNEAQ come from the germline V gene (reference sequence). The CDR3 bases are TGTGCCATTAGGGGGAACTATGGCTACACCTTC. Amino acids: CAIRGNYGYTF.